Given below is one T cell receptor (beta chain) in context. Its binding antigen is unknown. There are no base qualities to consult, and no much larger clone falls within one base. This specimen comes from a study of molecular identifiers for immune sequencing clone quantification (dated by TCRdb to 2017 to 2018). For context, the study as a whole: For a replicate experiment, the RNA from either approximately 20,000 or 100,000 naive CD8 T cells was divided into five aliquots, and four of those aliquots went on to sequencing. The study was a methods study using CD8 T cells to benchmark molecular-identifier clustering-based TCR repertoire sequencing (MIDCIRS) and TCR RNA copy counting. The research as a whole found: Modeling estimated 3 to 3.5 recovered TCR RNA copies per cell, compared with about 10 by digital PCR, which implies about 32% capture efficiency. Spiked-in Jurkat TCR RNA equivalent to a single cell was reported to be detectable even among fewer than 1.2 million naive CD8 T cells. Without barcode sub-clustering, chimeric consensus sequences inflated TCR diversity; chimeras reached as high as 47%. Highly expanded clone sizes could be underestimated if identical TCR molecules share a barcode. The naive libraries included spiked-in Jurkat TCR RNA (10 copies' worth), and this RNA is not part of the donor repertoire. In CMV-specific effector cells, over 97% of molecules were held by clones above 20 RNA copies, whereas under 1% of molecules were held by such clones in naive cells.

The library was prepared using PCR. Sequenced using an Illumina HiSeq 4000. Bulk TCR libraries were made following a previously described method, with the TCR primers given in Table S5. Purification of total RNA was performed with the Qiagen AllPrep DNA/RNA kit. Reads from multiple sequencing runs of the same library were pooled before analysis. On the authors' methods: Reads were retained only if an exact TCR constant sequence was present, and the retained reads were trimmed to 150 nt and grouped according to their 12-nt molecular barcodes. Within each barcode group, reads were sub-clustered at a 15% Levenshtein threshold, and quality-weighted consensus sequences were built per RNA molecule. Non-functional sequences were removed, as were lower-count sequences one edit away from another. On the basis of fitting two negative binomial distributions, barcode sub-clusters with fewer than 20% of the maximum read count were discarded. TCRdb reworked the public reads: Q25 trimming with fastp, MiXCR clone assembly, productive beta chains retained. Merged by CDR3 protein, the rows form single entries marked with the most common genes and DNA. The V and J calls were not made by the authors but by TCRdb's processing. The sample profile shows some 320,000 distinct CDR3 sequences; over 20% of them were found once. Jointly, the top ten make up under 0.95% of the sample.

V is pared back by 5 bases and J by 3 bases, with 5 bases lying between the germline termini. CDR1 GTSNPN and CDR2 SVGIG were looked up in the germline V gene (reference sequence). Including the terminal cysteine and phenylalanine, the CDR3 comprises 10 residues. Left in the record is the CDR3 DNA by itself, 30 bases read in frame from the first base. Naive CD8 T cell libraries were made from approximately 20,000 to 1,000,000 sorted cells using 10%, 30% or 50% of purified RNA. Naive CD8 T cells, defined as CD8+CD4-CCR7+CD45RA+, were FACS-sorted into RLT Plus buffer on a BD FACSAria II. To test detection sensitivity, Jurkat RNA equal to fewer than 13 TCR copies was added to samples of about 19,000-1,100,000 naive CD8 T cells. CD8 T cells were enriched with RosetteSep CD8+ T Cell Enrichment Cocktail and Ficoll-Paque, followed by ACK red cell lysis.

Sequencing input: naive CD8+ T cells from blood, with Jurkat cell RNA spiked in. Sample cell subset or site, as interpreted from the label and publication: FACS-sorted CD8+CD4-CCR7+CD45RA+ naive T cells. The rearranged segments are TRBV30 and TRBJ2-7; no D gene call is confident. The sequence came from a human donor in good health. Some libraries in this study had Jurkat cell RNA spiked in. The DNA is TGTGCCTGGGGCAACTACGAGCAGTACTTC. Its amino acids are CAWGNYEQYF.